The T cell receptor (beta chain) described here comes from a study of Ad26.COV2.S vaccination and SARS-CoV-2 variants. Study background: Intramuscular Ad26.COV2.S at 5x10^10 or 1x10^11 viral particles.

TCRdb's table, derived via immunoSEQ multiplex PCR, lists solely in-frame clones and lacks some. The data contain about 350,000 clones, around 89% of them singletons. Broader study findings: From the TCR breadth and depth analyses, total T cell responses may have been underestimated.

As regards this clone: Its antigen is unknown.

From germline, CDR1 is LNHDA and CDR2 SQIVND (reference sequence). The junction had 4 bases not matched to a gene; V was cut back by 4 bases and J by 5 bases. The CDR3 is 16 residues long. Documented treatment: approximately 18 received Ad26.COV2.S at low or high dose, single or two shots; about 5 received placebo; per-sample allocation not given. Sampling occurred on day 63 after the first vaccine or placebo injection. Immunization relied on an Ad26 vector, which expressed Wuhan-strain SARS-CoV-2 spike. This receptor was identified in a person aged 18-60 years who received the Ad26.COV2.S COVID-19 vaccine or a placebo. This material consisted of peripheral blood, taken in a trial of Ad26.COV2.S vaccine versus placebo. The rearrangement uses TRBV19 and TRBJ2-1, with 14 bases identical to TRBD2. The CDR3 reads CASSKGTSGRNNEQFF. The DNA of the CDR3 is TGTGCCAGTAGTAAAGGGACTAGCGGGAGAAACAATGAGCAGTTCTTC.